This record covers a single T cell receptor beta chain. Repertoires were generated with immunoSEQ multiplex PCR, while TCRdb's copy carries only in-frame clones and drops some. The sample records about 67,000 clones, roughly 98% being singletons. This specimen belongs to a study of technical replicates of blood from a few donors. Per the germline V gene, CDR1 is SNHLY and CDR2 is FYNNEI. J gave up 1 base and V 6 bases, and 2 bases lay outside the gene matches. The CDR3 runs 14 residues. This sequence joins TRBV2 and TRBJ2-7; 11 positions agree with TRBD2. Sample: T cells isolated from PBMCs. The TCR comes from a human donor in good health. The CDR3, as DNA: TGTGCCAGCAGGGGGACTAGCGGTTCCTACGAGCAGTACTTC. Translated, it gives CASRGTSGSYEQYF.